This record covers a single TCR beta chain. In its sample, this clonotype was seen a few times. What antigen it recognizes has not been identified. No quality values exist for individual bases; no much larger clone is one base distant. The junction shows trimming of 2 bases on V and 4 bases on J, and the gene matches do not reach 2 bases of it. According to the germline V gene, CDR1 reads MDHEN and CDR2 reads SYDVKM. The CDR3 spans 14 residues, from the cysteine through the phenylalanine. Only the CDR3 part of the read is kept: 42 bases, read in frame from the first base. Library preparation used RACE. TCRdb lists the instrument as NextSeq 500. During library preparation, unique molecular identifiers were attached to individual cDNA molecules so that TCRs could be counted quantitatively and reproducibly. Each blood RNA sample was used to sequence both TCR alpha and TCR beta chains. In the authors' own workflow: Samples had a median of roughly 100,000 TCRs, with a range from 23,224 to 690,600. V, J and CDR3 annotation of the TCR reads was carried out using the Decombinator software suite. Every sample was subsampled to the same number of TCRs (28,000) for the PS versus PT1 abundance plots. Expanded TCRs were defined as absent before sensitization and observed at least eight times at the 2-week time point. TCRdb took the public reads, trimmed them with fastp at Q25, ran MiXCR for clone calling and kept in-frame beta chains. When rows share a CDR3 protein, they turn into one entry using the most common DNA and genes. The V and J calls and clone size are TCRdb's, not the authors'. For this sample the table gives more than 250,000 distinct CDR3 sequences, of which almost 8% were detected only once. Of the sample, about 1.2% is held by the ten largest clones.

The time point label on this specimen signifies: pre-sensitization, week 0. In the paper's terms, the treatment or condition label means: therapeutic diphenylcyclopropenone sensitization with weekly scalp DPC. Blood at each patch-test visit was drawn before the patch test was applied. Patients were eligible if aged 18 to 70, diagnosed with alopecia and judged suitable for DPC therapy, and pregnant patients were excluded. Unfractionated whole blood was collected in Tempus Blood RNA tubes, and total RNA was extracted from that blood. This sample is part of a study of human T cells and chemical hapten exposure (dated by TCRdb to 2020 to 2022). Notes on the research overall: For sensitization, 2% DPC in acetone was applied to a roughly 2 cm by roughly 2 cm area of upper inner arm skin. Throughout the approximately 25-week study period, patients were also given weekly therapeutic DPC doses on the scalp. Patch tests used Finn chambers with 0.01% DPC on the upper back, scored after 6 days by International Contact Dermatitis Research Group standards. Most of the patients in the cohort were female, and the cohort covered alopecia areata with under or over 50% scalp involvement, alopecia totalis and alopecia universalis. Libraries were pooled for sequencing, and per-sample TCR yields varied mainly because of small differences in library volumes within the pool. The study tracked peripheral blood TCR repertoire changes in vivo during primary and secondary sensitization to the hapten diphenylcyclopropenone (DPC) in alopecia patients. Blood was sampled from patients pre-sensitization (week 0) and at 2, 6 and about 24 weeks after DPC sensitization. Blood for TCR sequencing was provided by twenty-nine alopecia patients at one to four time points (pre-sensitization, 2, 6 and 24 weeks).

Results the study describes overall, beyond this receptor: Expanded TCRs formed significantly more large CDR3 similarity clusters than pre-sensitization or healthy control sets, consistent with antigen-driven responses. Alopecia, a presumed autoimmune disease, was present in all patients, so the immune response of the patients might differ from that of healthy individuals. Patch test score was positively correlated with the number of PT1 expanded TCRs, with significance at thresholds 8, 16 and 32 but not at 4. DPC sensitization did not change the number of TCRs with a frequency above 1 in 1000, and there was no evidence of changes in global repertoire structure. After repeated subsampling, changes were observed in the strength of the expansion versus patch-test correlation and in the threshold at which the correlation became significant.

The sequencing here drew on whole blood, taken in connection with sensitization to the hapten diphenylcyclopropenone (DPC). The receptor's source is a man younger than 35 with alopecia areata. Some clones in this sample may be carry-over from other donors' samples. This sequence uses TRBV28 and TRBJ1-3; the junction holds 7 bases that match TRBD1. The encoded CDR3 is CASSLGDRGNTIYF. The base sequence is TGTGCCAGCAGTTTAGGGGACAGAGGAAACACCATATATTTT.